The 13 T cell receptor beta chains listed next were all sequenced from one sample in a study of cytomegalovirus exposure and HLA in healthy donors. Amplification used 60 Vbeta primers and 13 Jbeta primers. The data were produced by immunoSEQ multiplex PCR, yet TCRdb's version contains in-frame clones alone and is incomplete. The repertoire holds hundreds of thousands of clones, with roughly 83% as singletons. The sequenced material came from PBMCs. These receptors were obtained from a boy aged 2 to 10 in good health and CMV-seronegative.

The rearrangement links TRBV7-2 to TRBJ2-5; D remains ambiguous. V lost 3 bases to trimming and J lost 0 bases, with 8 bases between them. Germline CDR1 reads SGHTA; CDR2 reads FQGNSA. The CDR3 extends over 14 amino acids. The CDR3 spells CASSFVAHQETQYF. The CDR3 DNA is TGTGCCAGCAGCTTCGTAGCTCACCAAGAGACCCAGTACTTC.

In its sample, this clone was seen a few times. J is TRBJ1-2 and V is TRBV4-1, with a weak D call TRBD1 (5 bases). Germline V lookup: CDR1 MGHRA, CDR2 YSYEKL. V was clipped by 2 bases and J by 8 bases, with 18 bases between them. The CDR3 covers 15 residues. This CDR3 is CASSQSRGVPGGYTF. DNA of the CDR3: TGCGCCAGCAGCCAATCGCGGGGCGTTCCGGGGGGCTACACCTTC.

Turning to this clone: Other nucleotide sequences from this sample produce the same CDR3. The V and J genes are TRBV11-2 and TRBJ1-1; D is uncertain. The CDR3 is 12 residues long. The germline V gene has CDR1 SGHAT and CDR2 FQNNGV. The V end lost 5 bases, the J end lost 5 bases, and 9 bases lay between the germline ends. CDR3 bases: TGTGCCAGCAGCCACGACTCTACTGAAGCTTTCTTT. This encodes CASSHDSTEAFF.

The gene calls are TRBV13 and TRBJ2-1; 9 positions match TRBD2. Trimming removed 4 bases from V and 10 bases from J; junction bases left unmatched: 8. The CDR3 has 14 residues. Germline lookup yields CDR1 PRHDT and CDR2 FYEKMQ (reference sequence). The CDR3 here is CASSSGTSYREQFF. The CDR3 DNA follows: TGTGCCAGCAGCTCCGGGACTAGCTACAGGGAGCAGTTCTTC.

The chain employs TRBV5-6 and TRBJ2-7, with 9 bases that match TRBD1. CDR3 length equals 14 residues. Trimming removed 4 bases from V and 0 bases from J; junction bases left unmatched: 2. Germline V gene lookup returns CDR1 SGHDT and CDR2 YYEEEE. The CDR3 region is CASSRDRASYEQYF. Written as DNA, the CDR3 is TGTGCCAGCAGCAGGGACAGGGCCTCCTACGAGCAGTACTTC.

The chain recombines TRBV11-2 with TRBJ2-3; 7 nucleotides match TRBD1. The V gene's germline CDR1 is SGHAT and CDR2 FQNNGV. This CDR3 region has 13 residues. V was pared by 6 bases and J by 5 bases, with 5 bases of the junction left unmatched. This chain's CDR3 is CASSPGQQDTQYF. In DNA, the CDR3 is TGTGCCAGCAGTCCGGGACAGCAAGATACGCAGTATTTT.

The chain uses TRBV5-1 and TRBJ2-2; a weak D match, TRBD2 (5 bases). V was clipped by 0 bases and J by 5 bases, with 23 bases between them. The CDR3 length is 19 residues. CDR1 is SGHRS, CDR2 YFSETQ, per germline. The CDR3 here is CASSLGERVGSFFTGELFF. The CDR3 nucleotides read TGCGCCAGCAGCTTGGGGGAACGAGTAGGGAGTTTTTTTACCGGGGAGCTGTTTTTT.

This clone was counted only a few times. V is TRBV6-5 and J is TRBJ2-7, with 11 bases fitting TRBD2. With 5 bases clipped from V and 5 bases from J, the junction kept 5 bases outside the gene matches. The CDR3 extends over 14 amino acids. Germline loops: CDR1 MNHEY, CDR2 SVGAGI. This chain's CDR3 is CASSRSGRGDEQYF. The CDR3 coding sequence is TGTGCCAGCAGTCGTAGCGGGAGGGGAGACGAGCAGTACTTC.

The V gene is TRBV29-1, the J gene TRBJ2-3; no clear D. Trimming stripped 2 bases from V and 0 bases from J, with 6 bases between. The germline V gene has CDR1 SQVTM and CDR2 ANQGSEA. The CDR3 consists of 13 residues. This chain's CDR3 is CSVEFGSTDTQYF. The DNA of the CDR3 is TGCAGCGTTGAATTCGGGAGCACAGATACGCAGTATTTT.

This chain's CDR3 is CASSQGDTGADYGYTF. Here the CDR3 DNA reads TGTGCCAGCAGCCAGGGTGATACAGGAGCCGACTATGGCTACACCTTC. J is TRBJ1-2 and V is TRBV4-2; TRBD1 might be the D (5 bases). The CDR3 covers 16 residues. Per germline, CDR1 LGHNA and CDR2 YNFKEQ. The V end lost 3 bases, the J end lost 3 bases, and 17 bases lay between the germline ends.

V is TRBV30 and J is TRBJ1-1; perhaps TRBD1 as D (5 bases). Germline values: CDR1 GTSNPN, CDR2 SVGIG (reference sequence). This CDR3 spans 14 amino acids. The V end was cut by 4 bases, the J end by 3 bases, with 15 bases between. The CDR3 coding sequence is TGTGCCTGGACCCTGGGGACTCCGGACACTGAAGCTTTCTTT. Amino acid sequence: CAWTLGTPDTEAFF.

The CDR3 coding sequence is TGTGCCAGCAGTTCTAAACAGGGGCCCGAGCAGTACTTC. Encoded protein: CASSSKQGPEQYF. The chain couples TRBV5-4 to TRBJ2-7, with 7 bases lining up with TRBD1. The trim removed 5 bases at V and 6 bases at J, leaving 8 bases unmatched. The CDR3 sequence is 13 residues long. CDR1 is SGHNT and CDR2 is YYREEE in the germline V gene (reference sequence).

The chain employs TRBV6-6 and TRBJ1-3; D not certain. The CDR3 has 11 residues. Germline CDR1 is MNHNY and CDR2 is SVGAGI (reference sequence). Trimming stripped 6 bases from V and 3 bases from J, with 3 bases between. CDR3 residues: CASSLGNTIYF. The CDR3 DNA reads TGTGCCAGCAGCCTTGGAAACACCATATATTTT.